What follows are 17 T cell receptor beta chains derived from one specimen sequenced in a study of OX40 agonist ivuxolimab in advanced cancers. TCRdb's table, derived via immunoSEQ multiplex PCR, lists solely in-frame clones and lacks some. The data show 16,000 or so clones, 75% to 90% seen once. This specimen consisted of CD4+ or CD8+ T cells sorted from blood, obtained in a trial of the OX40 agonist ivuxolimab. The receptors originated from an adult with an advanced solid tumor such as melanoma, head and neck, liver or kidney cancer.

V and J are TRBV4-3 and TRBJ1-1; possibly TRBD1 for D (6 bases). The CDR3 length is 14 residues. V was cut by 0 bases and J by 6 bases, with 11 bases left in between. The V gene's germline CDR1 is LGHNA and CDR2 YSLEER. The CDR3 nucleotides are TGCGCCAGCAGCCAAGAGGCAGGGGCCCCTGAAGCTTTCTTT. Translated, it gives CASSQEAGAPEAFF.

The chain carries TRBV19 and TRBJ2-3; TRBD2 might be the D (5 bases). V was shortened by 2 bases and J by 4 bases, with 7 bases between the two germline ends. Germline assignment: CDR1 LNHDA and CDR2 SQIVND (reference sequence). This CDR3 has 13 amino acids. The CDR3 spells CASSISRADTQYF. CDR3 DNA: TGTGCCAGTAGTATATCGAGGGCAGATACGCAGTATTTT.

The chain employs TRBV5-1 and TRBJ2-7; D not resolved. The length of the CDR3 is 13 residues. The germline V and J ends were trimmed by 5 bases and 2 bases, with 11 bases remaining between them. Germline V gene data show CDR1 as SGHRS and CDR2 as YFSETQ. The CDR3 is CASRYNSAYEQYF. CDR3 nucleotides: TGCGCCAGCAGGTATAACAGCGCCTACGAGCAGTACTTC.

The chain uses TRBV4-2 and TRBJ2-1; perhaps TRBD2 as D (5 bases). There are 13 residues in the CDR3. Trimming removed 4 bases from V and 8 bases from J, with 12 bases in between. Germline-derived CDR1 and CDR2 are LGHNA and YNFKEQ. Here the CDR3 DNA reads TGTGCCAGCAGCCCGGTCAAAGCGGATGAGCAGTTCTTC. Translating gives CASSPVKADEQFF.

This chain uses TRBV2 with TRBJ2-1; D is possibly TRBD1 (5 bases). The CDR3 is 14 residues long. CDR1 SNHLY and CDR2 FYNNEI come from the germline V gene. Trimming shortened V by 6 bases and J by 7 bases, and 16 bases separated the two germline ends. The CDR3 loop is CASSGGQISNEQFF. The CDR3 DNA reads TGTGCCAGCAGCGGTGGACAAATTAGTAATGAGCAGTTCTTC.

This clone appeared a single time. The chain uses TRBV27 and TRBJ2-7, with 7 bases lining up with TRBD1. The CDR3 length is 13 residues. The V and J ends lost 8 bases and 4 bases, in that order; junction bases with no gene match: 8. The germline CDR1 and CDR2 sequences are MNHEY and SMNVEV (reference sequence). CDR3 sequence reads: CASAIQQGYEQYF. CDR3 sequence (DNA): TGTGCCAGCGCGATTCAACAGGGGTACGAGCAGTACTTC.

This clone was seen a single time. This sequence joins TRBV30 and TRBJ1-4, with a tentative D call TRBD1 (6 bases). The CDR3 has 16 residues. From germline, CDR1 is GTSNPN and CDR2 SVGIG (reference sequence). V shed 3 bases and J shed 0 bases, with 14 bases lying between them. CDR3 sequence (DNA): TGTGCCTGGAGGTACAGGGATACTTCAACTAATGAAAAACTGTTTTTT. Encoded protein: CAWRYRDTSTNEKLFF. Full variable domain (outside the CDR3, taken from reference TRBV30 and TRBJ1-4): SQTIHQWPATLVQPVGSPLSLECTVEGTSNPNLYWYRQAAGRGLQLLFYSVGIGQISSEVPQNLSASRPQDRQFILSSKKLLLSDSGFYLCAWRYRDTSTNEKLFFGSGTQLSVL.

This clone was counted only a few times. The chain couples TRBV29-1 to TRBJ2-7, with a possible D match to TRBD1 (6 bases). CDR1 is SQVTM, CDR2 ANQGSEA, per germline. The germline V and J ends were trimmed by 5 bases and 6 bases, with 17 bases remaining between them. The CDR3 spans 13 residues. The CDR3, as DNA: TGCAGCGTTCAAAGACAGGCCTCAGGCGAGCAGTACTTC. Its translation is CSVQRQASGEQYF.

This clone was found a few times. The chain employs TRBV7-9 and TRBJ1-4, with a possible D match to TRBD1 (5 bases). The V gene lost 1 base and the J gene lost 12 bases, with 12 bases spanning the gap. Germline V CDR1 and CDR2: SEHNR, FQNEAQ (reference sequence). This CDR3 region has 13 residues. The CDR3 bases are TGTGCCAGCAGCTTAGTAATAACGGGGGAACTGTTTTTT. Translation gives CASSLVITGELFF.

This clone appeared a few times. V usage is TRBV6-1 and J usage is TRBJ2-7, with D tentatively TRBD1 (6 bases). Trimming stripped 4 bases from V and 1 base from J, with 20 bases between. There are 17 residues in the CDR3. Germline V lookup: CDR1 MNHNS, CDR2 SASEGT. The CDR3 here is CASSGVVGGPESYEQYF. The CDR3 DNA is TGTGCCAGCAGTGGGGTTGTTGGGGGCCCCGAATCCTACGAGCAGTACTTC.

The chain employs TRBV19 and TRBJ1-6; 8 bases align to TRBD1. This CDR3 spans 14 amino acids. Per germline, CDR1 LNHDA and CDR2 SQIVND (reference sequence). V trimming: 6 bases; J trimming: 7 bases; junction bases outside the gene matches: 5. This CDR3 reads CASSKGQENSPLHF. The DNA for the CDR3 is TGTGCCAGTAGCAAGGGACAGGAGAATTCACCCCTCCACTTT.

The CDR3 sequence is CATRDLSLARELFF. The CDR3 DNA reads TGTGCCACCCGGGACTTATCTCTCGCCCGGGAGCTGTTTTTT. The chain combines TRBV6-6 with TRBJ2-2; D is possibly TRBD2 (6 bases). The V end lost 10 bases, the J end lost 9 bases, and 21 bases lay between the germline ends. Germline V gene sequence: CDR1 MNHNY, CDR2 SVGAGI (reference sequence). The CDR3 runs 14 residues.

The chain combines TRBV10-3 with TRBJ2-5; 10 nucleotides align to TRBD1. The CDR3 has 14 residues. CDR1 is ENHRY, CDR2 SYGVKD, per germline. Trimming removed 10 bases from V and 2 bases from J; junction bases left unmatched: 7. CDR3 residues: CATGRDRGQETQYF. In DNA form, the CDR3 reads TGTGCCACCGGGAGGGACAGGGGTCAAGAGACCCAGTACTTC.

By share, this clone ranks as medium-sized (0.01 to 0.1%). This sequence joins TRBV28 and TRBJ2-2, with a weak D call TRBD1 (5 bases). CDR3 length: 15 amino acids. V was shortened by 1 base and J by 1 base, with 7 bases between the two germline ends. The germline V gene has CDR1 MDHEN and CDR2 SYDVKM. The CDR3 DNA reads TGTGCCAGCAGTTTATACAGGTGGAACACCGGGGAGCTGTTTTTT. It translates to CASSLYRWNTGELFF.

The chain has TRBV28 and TRBJ2-7; 9 bases fit TRBD2. The CDR3 has 14 amino acids. With 5 bases clipped from V and 3 bases from J, the junction kept 5 bases outside the gene matches. The germline gives CDR1 MDHEN, CDR2 SYDVKM. The CDR3 region has the DNA TGTGCCAGCAGTGTTCTAGCGGGGTTCTACGAGCAGTACTTC. This translates into CASSVLAGFYEQYF.

In DNA form, the CDR3 reads TGCGCCAGCAGCCAAGATTTAGGGGATTATTATGGCTACACCTTC. This codes for CASSQDLGDYYGYTF. The chain links TRBV4-3 to TRBJ1-2; TRBD1 might be the D (5 bases). The V end was cut by 0 bases, the J end by 5 bases, with 13 bases between. The CDR3 runs 15 residues. Germline V gene data show CDR1 as LGHNA and CDR2 as YSLEER.

This sequence joins TRBV19 and TRBJ2-2, with TRBD2 identical over 7 bases. CDR1 and CDR2 (germline): LNHDA, SQIVND (reference sequence). The junction had 4 bases not matched to a gene; V was cut back by 6 bases and J by 0 bases. The CDR3 length is 15 residues. Here the CDR3 reads CASRPSGTNTGELFF. The CDR3, as DNA: TGTGCCAGTAGACCCAGCGGGACGAACACCGGGGAGCTGTTTTTT.